The 6 T cell receptor beta chains in this list originate from one sample, sequenced in a study of cytomegalovirus exposure and HLA in healthy donors. PCR involved 60 Vbeta and 13 Jbeta primers. TCRdb's table, derived via immunoSEQ multiplex PCR, lists solely in-frame clones and lacks some. The sample has tens of thousands of clones; roughly 72% are singletons. Source material: PBMCs. These receptors were taken from a woman younger than 45 in good health and CMV-seropositive.

The V gene is TRBV7-7, the J gene TRBJ2-7, with D possibly TRBD1 on 6 matching bases. Germline CDR1 and CDR2: SSHAT and FNYEAQ (reference sequence). There are 14 residues in the CDR3. V was pared by 5 bases and J by 2 bases, with 13 bases between. The chain's CDR3 is CASSLSDRTYEQYF. The CDR3, as DNA: TGTGCCAGCAGCCTATCGGACAGAACCTACGAGCAGTACTTC.

V is TRBV7-2 and J is TRBJ1-5; no definite D call. The CDR3 runs 13 residues. V lost 5 bases to trimming and J lost 4 bases, with 9 bases between them. Germline V CDR1 and CDR2: SGHTA, FQGNSA. The CDR3 is CASSVRGNQPQHF. CDR3 nucleotides: TGTGCCAGCAGCGTTCGGGGTAATCAGCCCCAGCATTTT.

CDR3 DNA sequence: TGCAGCGTTGGAAGACAGGGGTGGGAGCAGTACTTC. This sequence encodes CSVGRQGWEQYF. The chain links TRBV29-1 to TRBJ2-7, with 8 positions matching TRBD1. The CDR3 runs to 12 residues. Germline CDR1 and CDR2: SQVTM and ANQGSEA. The ends lost 4 bases at V and 7 bases at J; junction bases unmatched: 6.

The rearrangement uses TRBV6-5 and TRBJ2-1, with D hard to call. Germline CDR1 is MNHEY and CDR2 is SVGAGI. V lost 8 bases and J lost 0, with 11 bases in between. This CDR3 comprises 14 residues. The CDR3 DNA reads as TGTGCCAGCGCCATCGTGAGCTCCTACAATGAGCAGTTCTTC. Translated: CASAIVSSYNEQFF.

The V call is TRBV30, the J call TRBJ2-3, with D possibly matching TRBD2 (6 bases). Germline CDR1 GTSNPN, CDR2 SVGIG (reference sequence). The CDR3 loop spans 14 amino acids. V lost 3 bases to trimming and J lost 3 bases, with 13 bases between them. Written as DNA, the CDR3 is TGTGCCTGGAGAGCTAGCGTTAAAACAGATACGCAGTATTTT. Translated, it gives CAWRASVKTDTQYF.

The chain uses TRBV15 and TRBJ2-7; tentative D call: TRBD1 (5 bases). The CDR3 runs to 13 residues. V was cut by 7 bases and J by 6 bases, with 16 bases left in between. Per the germline V gene, CDR1 is LNHNV and CDR2 is YYDKDF (reference sequence). The CDR3 protein is CATTKAGSSEQYF. The CDR3 DNA is TGTGCCACCACGAAGGCAGGGTCCAGCGAGCAGTACTTC.